Below are 3 T cell receptor beta chains sequenced from a single sample in a study of shared clonotypes between healthy human individuals. Produced via immunoSEQ multiplex PCR; TCRdb's table is partial and in-frame only. The sample shows roughly 2,000,000 clones, around 95% of them seen only once. Terminally differentiated effector memory CD45RA+ cells were excluded from the naive CD8 cells, which were CD45RO-negative and positively selected for CCR7. Sequenced sample: naive CD8+ T cells from PBMCs. Every receptor here comes from a man between 18 and 29 years old in good health. Some clones in this sample may be carry-over from other donors' samples.

The V gene is TRBV5-6, the J gene TRBJ1-3; 8 bases line up with TRBD1. In germline, CDR1 is SGHDT, CDR2 YYEEEE. V gave up 0 bases and J gave up 0 bases; unmatched junction bases: 2. CDR3 size: 16 residues. The CDR3 region has the DNA TGTGCCAGCAGCTTGGGGACAGGGATCTCTGGAAACACCATATATTTT. Protein product: CASSLGTGISGNTIYF.

The genes are TRBV10-3 and TRBJ2-2, with D tentatively TRBD2 (5 bases). Germline CDR1 reads ENHRY; CDR2 reads SYGVKD. Trimming pared 2 bases from V and 1 base from J, leaving 8 bases between. The CDR3 runs 15 residues. The CDR3 reads CAISEGAGNTGELFF. CDR3 DNA: TGTGCCATCAGTGAGGGTGCGGGGAACACCGGGGAGCTGTTTTTT.

The chain joins TRBV28 to TRBJ1-5, with D perhaps matching TRBD1 (6 bases). The ends were cut back, 3 bases at V and 1 base at J, with 13 bases in the middle. CDR3 length: 16 amino acids. Germline values: CDR1 MDHEN, CDR2 SYDVKM. The CDR3 region is CASSFRQGFSNQPQHF. CDR3 nucleotide sequence: TGTGCCAGCAGTTTCAGGCAGGGGTTCAGCAATCAGCCCCAGCATTTT.